Listed below are T cell receptor beta chains from one sample, sequenced in a study of regulatory T cells in long-lasting Graves disease. TCRdb reanalysed the multiplex PCR reads using MiXCR and keeps one entry per CDR3 protein. The table records around 510,000 distinct CDR3 sequences, around 21% of them present only once. Sequencing used peripheral blood mononuclear cells (PBMCs), obtained when the disease was refractory, from a patient treated with antithyroid drugs. Source of these receptors: a female donor with Graves disease. Each CDR3 is given with its conserved first and last residue. The D gene is left open where the match is weak. Clone size, where shown, is once, few, many, or a class for clones that have expanded.

j_call v_call clone_size d_call cdr3_aa cdr3_nt
TRBJ1-2 TRBV20-1 many - CSAGPSRPYGYTF TGCAGTGCTGGTCCAAGTAGACCCTATGGCTACACCTTC
TRBJ2-2 TRBV6-1 - - CASSSSPHRDTGELFF TGTGCCAGCAGCTCTAGCCCCCACAGAGACACCGGGGAGCTGTTTTTT
TRBJ2-7 TRBV5-5 - - CASSLLASPSYEQYF TGTGCCAGCAGCTTGCTGGCTTCCCCCTCCTACGAGCAGTACTTC
TRBJ2-7 TRBV14 - - CASSPRQFSYEQYF TGTGCCAGCAGCCCACGACAGTTCTCCTACGAGCAGTACTTC
TRBJ1-5 TRBV2 many - CASSANRVGNQPQHF TGTGCCAGCAGCGCCAACAGGGTTGGTAATCAGCCCCAGCATTTT
TRBJ1-5 TRBV6-1 many - CASSEALGGNQPQHF TGTGCCAGCAGTGAAGCGCTTGGGGGCAATCAGCCCCAGCATTTT
TRBJ1-4 TRBV27 few TRBD1 CASSRQGKLFF TGTGCCAGCAGTCGACAGGGAAAACTGTTTTTT
TRBJ1-2 TRBV5-6 - TRBD1 CASSLAGQGNYGYTF TGTGCCAGCAGCTTGGCAGGACAGGGAAACTATGGCTACACCTTC
TRBJ2-3 TRBV5-1 - - CASRGTSDTQYF TGCGCCAGCAGAGGGACCTCAGATACGCAGTATTTT
TRBJ2-5 TRBV9 - - CASSVDPGETQYF TGTGCCAGCAGCGTAGACCCAGGGGAGACCCAGTACTTC
TRBJ2-7 TRBV2 many - CASSWGLAIPYEQYF TGTGCCAGCAGTTGGGGCCTAGCGATACCCTACGAGCAGTACTTC
TRBJ2-7 TRBV7-2 few TRBD1 CASSPRTGTGDYEQYF TGTGCCAGCAGCCCACGAACCGGGACAGGGGACTACGAGCAGTACTTC
TRBJ1-1 TRBV28 many - CASSSLQGRRTEAFF TGTGCCAGCAGTTCCCTACAGGGCAGAAGGACTGAAGCTTTCTTT
TRBJ2-2 TRBV15 - - CATSRGNAGELFF TGTGCCACCAGCAGAGGAAATGCCGGGGAGCTGTTTTTT
TRBJ1-6 TRBV6-1 many - CASGSRDRKNSPLHF TGTGCCAGCGGGTCCAGGGATCGAAAGAATTCACCCCTCCACTTT
TRBJ2-5 TRBV5-8 few - CASSLAFLQETQYF TGTGCCAGCAGCTTGGCCTTTCTTCAAGAGACCCAGTACTTC
TRBJ2-7 TRBV24-1 - - CATSERDGSYEQYF TGTGCCACCAGTGAACGCGACGGGTCCTACGAGCAGTACTTC
TRBJ2-5 TRBV25-1 few TRBD2 CASSDPSGGNQETQYF TGTGCCAGCAGTGACCCCTCGGGAGGGAACCAAGAGACCCAGTACTTC
TRBJ1-2 TRBV27 few - CASSFDGQCISNYGYTF TGTGCCAGCAGTTTTGATGGACAATGCATATCTAACTATGGCTACACCTTC